The source of this T cell receptor (beta chain) is a study of blood T cells in healthy people across ages. Alongside a J-beta primer mix, a sample-barcoded 5' primer served in a second PCR lasting roughly 6 to 11 cycles. MiXCR, applied by TCRdb to the 5' RACE reads, yields one record per CDR3 protein. The sample gives 650,000 to 950,000 distinct CDR3 sequences, around two fifths of which show up once; roughly a fifth is in the top ten. Per the germline V gene, CDR1 is SGHTA and CDR2 is FQGNSA. V was pared by 5 bases and J by 2 bases, with 16 bases between. The CDR3 is 15 amino acids. This clonotype came up a few times.

Sequenced sample: blood. The chain combines TRBV7-2 with TRBJ2-7, with D hard to call. The sequence came from a man aged 55 to 70 in good health. CDR3 in amino acids: CASSLRAPGPYEQYF. The CDR3 DNA is TGTGCCAGCAGCCTCCGGGCCCCCGGACCCTACGAGCAGTACTTC.